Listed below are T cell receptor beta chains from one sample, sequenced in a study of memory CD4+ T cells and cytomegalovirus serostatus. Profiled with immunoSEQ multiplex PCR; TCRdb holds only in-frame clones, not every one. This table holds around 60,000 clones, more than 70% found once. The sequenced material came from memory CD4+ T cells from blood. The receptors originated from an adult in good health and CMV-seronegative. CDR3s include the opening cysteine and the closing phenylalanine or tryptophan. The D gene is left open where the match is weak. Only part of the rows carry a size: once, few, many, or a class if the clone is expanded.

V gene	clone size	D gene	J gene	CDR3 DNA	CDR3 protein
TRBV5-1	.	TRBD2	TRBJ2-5	TGCGCCAGCAGAACTTCTAGCGGGGGGCGCCAAGAGACCCAGTACTTC	CASRTSSGGRQETQYF
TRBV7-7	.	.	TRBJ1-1	TGTGCTAGCAGCGCAACAGTGAACACTGAAGCTTTCTTT	CASSATVNTEAFF
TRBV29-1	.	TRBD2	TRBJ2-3	TGCAGCGTTGATAGCGGGGGGGGCGCAGATACGCAGTATTTT	CSVDSGGGADTQYF
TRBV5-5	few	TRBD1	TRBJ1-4	TGTGCCAGCAGCTCGACCACATGGGACAGCGTGGACGAAAAACTGTTTTTT	CASSSTTWDSVDEKLFF
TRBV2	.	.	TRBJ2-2	TGTGCCAGCAGTGTGATGGGCTTGAGCACCGGGGAGCTGTTTTTT	CASSVMGLSTGELFF
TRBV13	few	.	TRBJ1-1	TGTGCCAGCAGCCGTACAGGGATGAACACTGAAGCTTTCTTT	CASSRTGMNTEAFF
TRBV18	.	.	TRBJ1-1	TGTGCCAGCTCACCGGTAGGCCCCACTGAAGCTTTCTTT	CASSPVGPTEAFF
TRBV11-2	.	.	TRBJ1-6	TGTGCCAGCAGCTTTCAGTATTCACCCCTCCACTTT	CASSFQYSPLHF
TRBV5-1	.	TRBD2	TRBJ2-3	TGCGCCAGCAACGAGCGGGGGGACACAGATACGCAGTATTTT	CASNERGDTDTQYF
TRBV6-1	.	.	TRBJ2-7	TGTGCCAGCAGTGAAACGGGGACACGCTCCTACGAGCAGTACTTC	CASSETGTRSYEQYF
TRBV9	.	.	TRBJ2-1	TGTGCCAGCACCTCTGGGTTTGTGAACGATGAGCAGTTCTTC	CASTSGFVNDEQFF
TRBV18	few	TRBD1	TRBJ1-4	TGTGCCAGCTCACCAGTGAACAGGGGAGGAGAAAAACTGTTTTTT	CASSPVNRGGEKLFF
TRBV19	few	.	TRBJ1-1	TGTGCCAGTACCTCGCTCCTGAACACTGAAGCTTTCTTT	CASTSLLNTEAFF
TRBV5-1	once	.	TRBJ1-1	TGCGCCAGCAGTGCGGACACCACGAACACTGAAGCTTTCTTT	CASSADTTNTEAFF
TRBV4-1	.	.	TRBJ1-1	TGCGCCAGCAGCCAAGGGAAGGGCAGCCTGAACACTGAAGCTTTCTTT	CASSQGKGSLNTEAFF
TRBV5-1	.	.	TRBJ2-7	TGCGCCAGCAGCTTCAATAGCGCCCGTTACGAGCAGTACTTC	CASSFNSARYEQYF
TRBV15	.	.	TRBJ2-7	TGTGCCACCAGCAGAGATATGGGTTACGAGCAGTACTTC	CATSRDMGYEQYF
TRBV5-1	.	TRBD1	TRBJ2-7	TGCGCCAGCAGCTTGTATAGGAACGGACAGGGGTCTTCCTACGAGCAGTACTTC	CASSLYRNGQGSSYEQYF
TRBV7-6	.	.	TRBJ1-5	TGTGCCAGCAGCTTAGCAGGGTTCAATCAGCCCCAGCATTTT	CASSLAGFNQPQHF
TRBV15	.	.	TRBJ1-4	TGTGCCACCAGCAGAGACGCCAGTGCAGGGAAACTGTTTTTT	CATSRDASAGKLFF
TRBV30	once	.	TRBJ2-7	TGTGCCTGGAGTGGCTCTATCAGCCTGGGACCTAACGAGCAGTACTTC	CAWSGSISLGPNEQYF
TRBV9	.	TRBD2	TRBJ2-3	TGTGCCAGCAGCGTAGTGGGACTACAAATGCCAGATACGCAGTATTTT	CASSVVGLQMPDTQYF
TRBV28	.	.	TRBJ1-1	TGTGCCAGCAGGAGGGGAGGGGTGGCGAACACTGAAGCTTTCTTT	CASRRGGVANTEAFF
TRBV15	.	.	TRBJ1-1	TGTGCCACCAGCAGACGGACTGAAGCTTTCTTT	CATSRRTEAFF
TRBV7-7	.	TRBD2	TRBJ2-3	TGTGCTAGCAGCTTAGCGACTAGCGGGGCAGATACGCAGTATTTT	CASSLATSGADTQYF
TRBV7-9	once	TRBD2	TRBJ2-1	TGTGCCAGCAGCTTAGGGACTAGCGGGATGCGGAATGAGCAGTTCTTC	CASSLGTSGMRNEQFF
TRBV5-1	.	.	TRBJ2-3	TGCGCCAGCAGCTTGGCGGCTAGCACAGATACGCAGTATTTT	CASSLAASTDTQYF
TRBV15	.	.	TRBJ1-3	TGTGCCACCAGCAGAGATCCGGGACCTTCAGGAAACACCATATATTTT	CATSRDPGPSGNTIYF
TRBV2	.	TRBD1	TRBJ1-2	TGTGCCAGCAGGATATCCGGGACAGGAAACTATGGCTACACCTTC	CASRISGTGNYGYTF
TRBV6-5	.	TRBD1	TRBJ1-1	TGTGCCAGCAGTTACCGGGGACAGAAAAACACTGAAGCTTTCTTT	CASSYRGQKNTEAFF
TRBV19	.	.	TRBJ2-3	TGTGCCAGTAGTACGGACAGCGACACGCAGTATTTT	CASSTDSDTQYF
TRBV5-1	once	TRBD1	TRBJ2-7	TGCGCCAGCAGCTCGGGAACCGGGACAGGGACGGACGAGCAGTACTTC	CASSSGTGTGTDEQYF
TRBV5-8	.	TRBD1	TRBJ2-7	TGTGCCAGCAGCTCCGGACAGGGACTCTACGAGCAGTACTTC	CASSSGQGLYEQYF
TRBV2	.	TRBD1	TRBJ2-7	TGTGCCAGCAGTGAGCAGGGGGCCTACGAGCAGTACTTC	CASSEQGAYEQYF
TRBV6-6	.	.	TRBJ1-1	TGTGCCAGCAGTTACTCTGACAGATTAGGCACTGAAGCTTTCTTT	CASSYSDRLGTEAFF
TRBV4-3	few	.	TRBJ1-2	TGCGCCAGCAGCCAAGATTCGGGGAGTAGCTACACCTTC	CASSQDSGSSYTF
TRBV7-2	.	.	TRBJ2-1	TGTGCCAGCAGCCCCCATGGCGGATACAATGAGCAGTTCTTC	CASSPHGGYNEQFF
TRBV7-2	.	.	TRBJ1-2	TGTGCCAGCAGCTTAGCAACAGGGTTTACAAACTATGGCTACACCTTC	CASSLATGFTNYGYTF
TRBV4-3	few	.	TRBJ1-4	TGCGCCAGCAGCCCAGAAGGTGGAGGGATGGGGGAAAAACTGTTTTTT	CASSPEGGGMGEKLFF
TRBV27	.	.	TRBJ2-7	TGTGCCAGCAGTTTATTGGGGGACATAGGCTCCTACGAGCAGTACTTC	CASSLLGDIGSYEQYF
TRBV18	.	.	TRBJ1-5	TGTGCCAGCTCACTCTCGGGGAATCAGCCCCAGCATTTT	CASSLSGNQPQHF
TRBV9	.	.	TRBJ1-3	TGTGCCAGCAGCTTTCGACAGGAAAACACCATATATTTT	CASSFRQENTIYF
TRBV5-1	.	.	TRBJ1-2	TGCGCCAGCAGCTTGACTGGGCAGGGTGGGGCTAACTATGGCTACACCTTC	CASSLTGQGGANYGYTF
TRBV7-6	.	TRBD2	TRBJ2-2	TGTGCCAGCAGCTCGATAGCGGGAGCCGGCGGGGAGCTGTTTTTT	CASSSIAGAGGELFF
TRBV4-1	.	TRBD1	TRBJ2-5	TGCGCCAGCAGCCAGGGACAGGGTCGAGTGGAGACCCAGTACTTC	CASSQGQGRVETQYF